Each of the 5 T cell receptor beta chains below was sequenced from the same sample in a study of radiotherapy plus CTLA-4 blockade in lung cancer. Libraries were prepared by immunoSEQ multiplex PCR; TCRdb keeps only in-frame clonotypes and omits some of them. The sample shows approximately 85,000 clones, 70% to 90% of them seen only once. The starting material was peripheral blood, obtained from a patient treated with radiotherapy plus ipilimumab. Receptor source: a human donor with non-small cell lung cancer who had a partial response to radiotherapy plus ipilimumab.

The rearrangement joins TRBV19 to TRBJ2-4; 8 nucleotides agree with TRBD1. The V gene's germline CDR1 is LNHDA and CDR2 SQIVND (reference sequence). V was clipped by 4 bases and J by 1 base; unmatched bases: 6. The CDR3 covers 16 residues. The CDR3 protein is CASSTGQGFAKNIQYF. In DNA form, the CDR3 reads TGTGCCAGTAGTACCGGACAGGGTTTTGCCAAAAACATTCAGTACTTC.

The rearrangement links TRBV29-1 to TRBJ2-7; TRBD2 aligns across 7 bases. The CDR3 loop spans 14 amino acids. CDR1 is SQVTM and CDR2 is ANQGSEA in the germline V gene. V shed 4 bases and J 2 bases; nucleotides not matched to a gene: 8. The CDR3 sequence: CSVAPGLGTYEQYF. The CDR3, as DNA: TGCAGCGTTGCACCCGGACTAGGCACCTACGAGCAGTACTTC.

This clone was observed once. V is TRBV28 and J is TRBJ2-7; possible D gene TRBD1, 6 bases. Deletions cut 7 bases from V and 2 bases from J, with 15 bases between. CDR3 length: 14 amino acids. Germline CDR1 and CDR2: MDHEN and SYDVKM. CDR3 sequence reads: CASTLKGGTYEQYF. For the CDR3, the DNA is TGTGCCAGCACCCTTAAAGGGGGAACCTACGAGCAGTACTTC.

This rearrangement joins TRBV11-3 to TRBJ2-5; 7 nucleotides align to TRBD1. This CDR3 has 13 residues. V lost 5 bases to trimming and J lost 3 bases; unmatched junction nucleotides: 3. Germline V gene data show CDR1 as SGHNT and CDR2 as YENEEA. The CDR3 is CASSTGQKETQYF. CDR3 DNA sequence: TGTGCCAGCAGCACGGGACAGAAAGAGACCCAGTACTTC.

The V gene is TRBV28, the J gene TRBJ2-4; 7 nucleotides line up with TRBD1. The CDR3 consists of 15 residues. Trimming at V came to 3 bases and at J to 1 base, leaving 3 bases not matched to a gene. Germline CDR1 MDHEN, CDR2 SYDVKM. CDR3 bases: TGTGCCAGCAGTTTTGACAGGGTGGCCAAAAACATTCAGTACTTC. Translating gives CASSFDRVAKNIQYF. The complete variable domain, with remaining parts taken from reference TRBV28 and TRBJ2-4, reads DVKVTQSSRYLVKRTGEKVFLECVQDMDHENMFWYRQDPGLGLRLIYFSYDVKMKEKGDIPEGYSVSREKKERFSLILESASTNQTSMYLCASSFDRVAKNIQYFGAGTRLSVL.